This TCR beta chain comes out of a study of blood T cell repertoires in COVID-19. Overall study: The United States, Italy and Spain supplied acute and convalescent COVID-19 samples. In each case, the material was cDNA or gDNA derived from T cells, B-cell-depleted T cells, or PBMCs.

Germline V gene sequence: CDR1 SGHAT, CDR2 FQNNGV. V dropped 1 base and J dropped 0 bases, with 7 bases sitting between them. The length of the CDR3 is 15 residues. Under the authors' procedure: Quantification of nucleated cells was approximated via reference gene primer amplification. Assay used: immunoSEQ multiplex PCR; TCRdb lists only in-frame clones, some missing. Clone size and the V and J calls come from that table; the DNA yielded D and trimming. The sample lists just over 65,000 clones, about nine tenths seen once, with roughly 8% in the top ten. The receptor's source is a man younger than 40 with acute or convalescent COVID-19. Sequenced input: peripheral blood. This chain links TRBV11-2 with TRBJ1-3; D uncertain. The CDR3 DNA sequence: TGTGCCAGCAGCTTAGGTCAGAACTCTGGAAACACCATATATTTT. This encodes CASSLGQNSGNTIYF.